These 5 T cell receptor beta chains share one sample of origin, sequenced in a study of blood T cell repertoires in COVID-19. TCRdb's copy holds only in-frame clones and misses some; the assay was immunoSEQ multiplex PCR. The data hold roughly 410,000 clones, with roughly nine tenths observed a single time. The sample consisted of peripheral blood. The origin of the receptors is a man aged 40-49 years with acute or convalescent COVID-19.

V is TRBV4-1 and J is TRBJ1-5; D unresolved. The germline V and J ends were trimmed by 0 bases and 2 bases, with 11 bases remaining between them. This CDR3 comprises 16 residues. In germline, CDR1 is MGHRA, CDR2 YSYEKL. The CDR3 spells CASSQDYGRGNQPQHF. CDR3 sequence (DNA): TGCGCCAGCAGCCAAGATTATGGCCGGGGCAATCAGCCCCAGCATTTT.

This clone is a singleton in its sample. The V call is TRBV29-1, the J call TRBJ1-2, with 11 bases that match TRBD1. The CDR3 has 16 residues. With V trimmed by 0 bases and J by 4 bases, 7 bases remained unmatched. In germline, CDR1 is SQVTM, CDR2 ANQGSEA. The CDR3 region is CSVEDPGQGAGYGYTF. CDR3 nucleotides: TGCAGCGTTGAAGACCCTGGACAGGGGGCTGGCTATGGCTACACCTTC.

V is TRBV28 and J is TRBJ2-7; a weak D match, TRBD2 (7 bases). Germline V gene sequence: CDR1 MDHEN, CDR2 SYDVKM. Trimming pared 8 bases from V and 2 bases from J, leaving 16 bases between. CDR3 length equals 14 residues. DNA of the CDR3: TGTGCCAGCGGATTGGGGGGGCTAACCTACGAGCAGTACTTC. Amino acid sequence: CASGLGGLTYEQYF.

This chain links TRBV19 with TRBJ1-1; D possibly corresponds to TRBD1 (6 bases). The length of the CDR3 is 14 residues. Between the trimmed V and J ends, which lost 6 bases and 5 bases, there was a span of 16 bases. Germline V gene data show CDR1 as LNHDA and CDR2 as SQIVND (reference sequence). DNA for the CDR3: TGTGCCAGTAGCTCACAGGGAGTAGGGACTGAAGCTTTCTTT. This gives the protein CASSSQGVGTEAFF.

The gene calls are TRBV4-3 and TRBJ2-1, with 8 bases identical to TRBD2. CDR3 length equals 15 residues. V lost 0 bases, J lost 4 bases, and 2 bases stayed unmatched. Per the germline V gene, CDR1 is LGHNA and CDR2 is YSLEER. Here the CDR3 reads CASSQERGVYNEQFF. In nucleotides, the CDR3 is TGCGCCAGCAGCCAAGAGCGGGGGGTATACAATGAGCAGTTCTTC.